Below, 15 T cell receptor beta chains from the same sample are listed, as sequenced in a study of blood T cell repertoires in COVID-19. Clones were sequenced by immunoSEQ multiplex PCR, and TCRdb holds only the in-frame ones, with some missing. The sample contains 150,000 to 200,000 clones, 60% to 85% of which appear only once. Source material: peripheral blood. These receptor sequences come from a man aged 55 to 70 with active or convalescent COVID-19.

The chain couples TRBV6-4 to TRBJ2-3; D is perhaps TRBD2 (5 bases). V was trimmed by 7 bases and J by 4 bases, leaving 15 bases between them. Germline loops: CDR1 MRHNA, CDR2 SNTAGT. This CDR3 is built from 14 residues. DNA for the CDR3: TGTGCCAGCAAACCCGGACCGGAGGCAGATACGCAGTATTTT. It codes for CASKPGPEADTQYF.

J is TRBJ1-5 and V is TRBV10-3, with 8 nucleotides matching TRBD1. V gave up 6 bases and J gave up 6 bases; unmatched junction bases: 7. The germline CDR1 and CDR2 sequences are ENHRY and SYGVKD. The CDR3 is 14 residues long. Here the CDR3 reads CAISQGQDGQPQHF. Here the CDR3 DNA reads TGTGCCATCAGCCAGGGACAGGATGGTCAGCCCCAGCATTTT.

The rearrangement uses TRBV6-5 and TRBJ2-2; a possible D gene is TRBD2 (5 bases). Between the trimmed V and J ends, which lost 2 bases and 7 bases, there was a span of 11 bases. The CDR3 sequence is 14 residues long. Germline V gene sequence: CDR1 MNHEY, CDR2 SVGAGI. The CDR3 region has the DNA TGTGCCAGCAGTTACGAGGGTCGCGGCGGGGAGCTGTTTTTT. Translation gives CASSYEGRGGELFF.

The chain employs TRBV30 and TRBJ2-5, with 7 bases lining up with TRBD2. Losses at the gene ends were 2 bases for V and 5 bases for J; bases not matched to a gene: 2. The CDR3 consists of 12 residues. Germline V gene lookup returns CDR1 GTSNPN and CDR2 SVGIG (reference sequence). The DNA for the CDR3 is TGTGCCTGGAGTCTCGGGGGGGAGACCCAGTACTTC. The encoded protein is CAWSLGGETQYF.

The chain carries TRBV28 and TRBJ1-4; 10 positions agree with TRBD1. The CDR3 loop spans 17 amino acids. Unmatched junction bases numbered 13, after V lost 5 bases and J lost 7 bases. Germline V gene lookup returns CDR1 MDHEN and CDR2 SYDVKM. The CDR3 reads CASSVNPFGTGVEKLFF. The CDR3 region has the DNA TGTGCCAGCAGTGTTAACCCCTTCGGGACAGGGGTTGAAAAACTGTTTTTT.

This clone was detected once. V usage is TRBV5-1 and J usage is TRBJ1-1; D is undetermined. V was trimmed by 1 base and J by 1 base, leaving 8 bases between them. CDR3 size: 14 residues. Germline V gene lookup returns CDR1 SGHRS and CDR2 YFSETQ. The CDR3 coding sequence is TGCGCCAGCAGCTTGAGCCGACAGAACACTGAAGCTTTCTTT. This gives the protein CASSLSRQNTEAFF.

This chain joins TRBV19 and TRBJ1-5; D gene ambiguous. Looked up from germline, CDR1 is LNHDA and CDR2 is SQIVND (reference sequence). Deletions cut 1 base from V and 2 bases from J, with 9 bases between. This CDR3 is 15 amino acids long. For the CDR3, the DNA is TGTGCCAGTAGTATAGGGTTTTCGGGCAATCAGCCCCAGCATTTT. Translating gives CASSIGFSGNQPQHF.

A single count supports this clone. The CDR3 reads CASSYSGLGTGGVYEQYF. In DNA form, the CDR3 reads TGTGCCAGCAGTTACTCAGGCCTAGGAACAGGGGGTGTGTACGAGCAGTACTTC. The chain couples TRBV6-2 or TRBV6-3 to TRBJ2-7, with TRBD1 matching 8 bases. V lost 0 bases and J lost 4; bases outside the gene matches: 14. The CDR3 loop spans 18 amino acids. Per germline, CDR1 MNHEY and CDR2 SVGEGT.

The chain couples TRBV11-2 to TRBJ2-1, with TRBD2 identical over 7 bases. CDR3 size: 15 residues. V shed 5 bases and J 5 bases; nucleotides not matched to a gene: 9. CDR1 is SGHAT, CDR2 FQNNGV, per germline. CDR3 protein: CASSQPGTIHNEQFF. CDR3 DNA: TGTGCCAGCAGCCAACCGGGGACTATTCACAATGAGCAGTTCTTC.

CDR3 DNA: TGTGCCATCAGTGTGGACAGGCGAGGTCAGCATTTT. Translating it yields CAISVDRRGQHF. This rearrangement joins TRBV10-3 to TRBJ1-5; 7 nucleotides agree with TRBD1. In germline, CDR1 is ENHRY, CDR2 SYGVKD. This CDR3 is 12 amino acids long. After removal of 4 bases from V and 13 bases from J, the junction contained 7 bases not matched to a gene.

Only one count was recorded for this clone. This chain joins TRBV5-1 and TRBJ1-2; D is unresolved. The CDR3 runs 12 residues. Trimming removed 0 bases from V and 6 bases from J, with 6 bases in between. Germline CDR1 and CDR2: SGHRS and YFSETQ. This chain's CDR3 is CASSLGADGYTF. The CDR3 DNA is TGCGCCAGCAGCTTGGGGGCTGATGGCTACACCTTC.

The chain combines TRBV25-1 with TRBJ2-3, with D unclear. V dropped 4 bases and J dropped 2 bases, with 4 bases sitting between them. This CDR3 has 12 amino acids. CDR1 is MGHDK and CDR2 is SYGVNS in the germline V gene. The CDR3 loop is CASSGATDTQYF. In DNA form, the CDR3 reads TGTGCCAGCAGTGGCGCCACAGATACGCAGTATTTT.

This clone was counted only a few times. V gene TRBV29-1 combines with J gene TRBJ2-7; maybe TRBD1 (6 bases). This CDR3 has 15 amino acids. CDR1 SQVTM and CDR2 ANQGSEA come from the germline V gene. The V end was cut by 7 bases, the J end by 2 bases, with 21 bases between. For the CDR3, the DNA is TGCAGCGCTCTCAGACAGGCCCTTCTTACCTACGAGCAGTACTTC. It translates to CSALRQALLTYEQYF.

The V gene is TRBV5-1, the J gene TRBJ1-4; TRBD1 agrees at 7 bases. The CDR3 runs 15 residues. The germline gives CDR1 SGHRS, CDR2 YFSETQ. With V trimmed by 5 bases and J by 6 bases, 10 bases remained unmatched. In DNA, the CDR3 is TGCGCCAGCAGTCGTACCGGGACAGCGTATGAAAAACTGTTTTTT. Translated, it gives CASSRTGTAYEKLFF.

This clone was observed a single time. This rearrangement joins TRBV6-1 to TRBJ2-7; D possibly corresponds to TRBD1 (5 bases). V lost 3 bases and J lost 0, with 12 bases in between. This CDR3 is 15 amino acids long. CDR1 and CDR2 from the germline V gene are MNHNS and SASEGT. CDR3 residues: CASSDRGASSYEQYF. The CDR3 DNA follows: TGTGCCAGCAGTGATCGTGGGGCCAGCTCCTACGAGCAGTACTTC.